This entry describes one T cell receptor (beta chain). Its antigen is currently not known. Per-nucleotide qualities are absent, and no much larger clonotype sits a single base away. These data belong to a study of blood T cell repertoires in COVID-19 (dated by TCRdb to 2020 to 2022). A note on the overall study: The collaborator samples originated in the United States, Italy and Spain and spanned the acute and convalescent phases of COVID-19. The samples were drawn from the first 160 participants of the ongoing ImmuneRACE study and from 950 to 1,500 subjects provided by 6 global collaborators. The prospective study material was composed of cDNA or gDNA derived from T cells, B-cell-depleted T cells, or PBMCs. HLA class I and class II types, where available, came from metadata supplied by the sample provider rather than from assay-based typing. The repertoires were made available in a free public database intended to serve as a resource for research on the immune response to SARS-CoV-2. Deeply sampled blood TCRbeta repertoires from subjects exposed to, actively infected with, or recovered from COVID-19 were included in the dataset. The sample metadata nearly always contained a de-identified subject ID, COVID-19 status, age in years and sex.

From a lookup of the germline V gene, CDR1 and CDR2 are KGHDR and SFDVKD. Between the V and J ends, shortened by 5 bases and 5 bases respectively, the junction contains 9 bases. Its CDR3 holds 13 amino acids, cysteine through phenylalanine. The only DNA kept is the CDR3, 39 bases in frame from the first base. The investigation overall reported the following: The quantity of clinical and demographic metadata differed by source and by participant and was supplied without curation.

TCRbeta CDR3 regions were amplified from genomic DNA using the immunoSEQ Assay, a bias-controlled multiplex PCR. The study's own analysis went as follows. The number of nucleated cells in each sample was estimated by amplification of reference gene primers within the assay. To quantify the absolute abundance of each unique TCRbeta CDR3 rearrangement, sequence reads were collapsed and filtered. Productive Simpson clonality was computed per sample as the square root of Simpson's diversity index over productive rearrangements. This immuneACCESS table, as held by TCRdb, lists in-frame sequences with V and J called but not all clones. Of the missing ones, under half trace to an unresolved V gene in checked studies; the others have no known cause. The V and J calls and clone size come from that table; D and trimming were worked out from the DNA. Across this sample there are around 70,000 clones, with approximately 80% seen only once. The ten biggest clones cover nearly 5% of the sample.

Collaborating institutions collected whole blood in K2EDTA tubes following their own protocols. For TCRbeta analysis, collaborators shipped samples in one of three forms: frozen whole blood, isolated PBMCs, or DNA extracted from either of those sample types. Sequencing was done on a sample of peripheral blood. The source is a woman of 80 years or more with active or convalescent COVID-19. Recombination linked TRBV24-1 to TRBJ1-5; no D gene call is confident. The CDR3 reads CATSVNSDQPQHF. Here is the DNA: TGTGCCACCAGTGTCAACTCCGATCAGCCCCAGCATTTT.